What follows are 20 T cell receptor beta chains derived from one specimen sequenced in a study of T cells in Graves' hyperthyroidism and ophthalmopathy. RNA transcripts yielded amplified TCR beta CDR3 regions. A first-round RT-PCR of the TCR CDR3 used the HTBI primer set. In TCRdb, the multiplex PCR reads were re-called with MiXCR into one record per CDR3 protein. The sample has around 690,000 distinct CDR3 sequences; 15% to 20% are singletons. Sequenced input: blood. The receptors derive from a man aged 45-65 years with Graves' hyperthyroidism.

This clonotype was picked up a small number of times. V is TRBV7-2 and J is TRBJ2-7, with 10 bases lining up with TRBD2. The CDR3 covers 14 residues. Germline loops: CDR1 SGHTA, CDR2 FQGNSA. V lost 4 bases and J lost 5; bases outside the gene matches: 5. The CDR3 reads CASSWLAGANEQYF. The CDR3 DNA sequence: TGTGCCAGCAGCTGGCTAGCGGGAGCAAACGAGCAGTACTTC.

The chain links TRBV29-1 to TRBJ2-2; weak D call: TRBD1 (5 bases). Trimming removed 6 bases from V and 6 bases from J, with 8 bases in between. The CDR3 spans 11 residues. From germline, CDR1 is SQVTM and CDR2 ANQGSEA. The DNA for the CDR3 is TGCAGCGTCCAGGGATCCGGGGAGCTGTTTTTT. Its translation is CSVQGSGELFF.

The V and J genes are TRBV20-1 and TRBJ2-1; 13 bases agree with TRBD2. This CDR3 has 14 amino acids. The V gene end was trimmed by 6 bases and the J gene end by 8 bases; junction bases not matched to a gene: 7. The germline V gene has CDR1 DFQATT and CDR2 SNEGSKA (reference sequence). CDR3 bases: TGCAGTGCCATACCGGGACTAGCGGGATATGAGCAGTTCTTC. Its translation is CSAIPGLAGYEQFF.

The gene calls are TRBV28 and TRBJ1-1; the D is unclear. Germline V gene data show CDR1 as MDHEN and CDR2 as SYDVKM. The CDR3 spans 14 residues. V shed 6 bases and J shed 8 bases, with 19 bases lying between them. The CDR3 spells CASRAGTASLEAFF. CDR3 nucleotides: TGTGCCAGCAGGGCCGGAACAGCATCCCTAGAAGCTTTCTTT. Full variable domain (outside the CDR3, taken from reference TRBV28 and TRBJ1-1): DVKVTQSSRYLVKRTGEKVFLECVQDMDHENMFWYRQDPGLGLRLIYFSYDVKMKEKGDIPEGYSVSREKKERFSLILESASTNQTSMYLCASRAGTASLEAFFGQGTRLTVV.

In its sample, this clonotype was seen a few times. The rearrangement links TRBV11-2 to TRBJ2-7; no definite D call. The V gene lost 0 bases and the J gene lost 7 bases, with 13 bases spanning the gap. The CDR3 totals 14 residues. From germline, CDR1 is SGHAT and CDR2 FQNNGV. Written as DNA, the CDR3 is TGTGCCAGCAGCTTAGATCAGGAGAGACGTGAGCAGTACTTC. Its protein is CASSLDQERREQYF.

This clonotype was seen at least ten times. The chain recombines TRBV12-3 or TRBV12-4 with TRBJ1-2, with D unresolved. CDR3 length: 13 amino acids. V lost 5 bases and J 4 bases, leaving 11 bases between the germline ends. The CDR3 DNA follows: TGTGCCAGCAGTATAACAGCTAGCTATGGCTACACCTTC. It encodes CASSITASYGYTF.

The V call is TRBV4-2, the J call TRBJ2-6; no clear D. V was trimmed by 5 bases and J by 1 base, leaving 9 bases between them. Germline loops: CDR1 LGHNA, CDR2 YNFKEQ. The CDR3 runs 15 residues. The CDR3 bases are TGTGCCAGCAGCGGTGGGCCGTCTGGGGCCAACGTCCTGACTTTC. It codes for CASSGGPSGANVLTF.

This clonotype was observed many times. The CDR3 loop reads CATTRDGKRNEQFF. CDR3 bases: TGTGCCACAACTCGGGACGGGAAACGCAATGAGCAGTTCTTC. The chain combines TRBV12-3 or TRBV12-4 with TRBJ2-1; D tentatively fits TRBD1 or TRBD2 (5 bases each). With 10 bases removed from V and 6 bases from J, the gap between germline ends came to 19 bases. The CDR3 totals 14 residues.

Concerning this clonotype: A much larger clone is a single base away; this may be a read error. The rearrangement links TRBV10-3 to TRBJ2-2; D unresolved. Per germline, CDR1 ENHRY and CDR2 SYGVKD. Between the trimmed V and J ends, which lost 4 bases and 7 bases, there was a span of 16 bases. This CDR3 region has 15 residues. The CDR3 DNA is TGTGCCATCAGTGGGTCTGACTTTTCCGTCGGGGAGCTGTTTTTT. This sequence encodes CAISGSDFSVGELFF.

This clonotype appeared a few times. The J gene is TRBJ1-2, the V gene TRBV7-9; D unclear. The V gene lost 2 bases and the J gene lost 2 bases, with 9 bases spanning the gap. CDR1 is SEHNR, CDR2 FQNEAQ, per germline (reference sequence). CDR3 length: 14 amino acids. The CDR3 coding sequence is TGTGCCAGCAGCTTATCTACGACGAACTATGGCTACACCTTC. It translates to CASSLSTTNYGYTF. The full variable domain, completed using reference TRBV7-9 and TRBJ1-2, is DTGVSQNPRHKITKRGQNVTFRCDPISEHNRLYWYRQTLGQGPEFLTYFQNEAQLEKSRLLSDRFSAERPKGSFSTLEIQRTEQGDSAMYLCASSLSTTNYGYTFGSGTRLTVV.

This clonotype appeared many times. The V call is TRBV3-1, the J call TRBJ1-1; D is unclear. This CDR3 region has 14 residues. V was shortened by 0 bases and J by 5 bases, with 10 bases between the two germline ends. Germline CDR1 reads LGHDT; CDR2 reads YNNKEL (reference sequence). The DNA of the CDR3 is TGTGCCAGCAGCCAAGATGAGGGTCGGACTGAAGCTTTCTTT. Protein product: CASSQDEGRTEAFF.

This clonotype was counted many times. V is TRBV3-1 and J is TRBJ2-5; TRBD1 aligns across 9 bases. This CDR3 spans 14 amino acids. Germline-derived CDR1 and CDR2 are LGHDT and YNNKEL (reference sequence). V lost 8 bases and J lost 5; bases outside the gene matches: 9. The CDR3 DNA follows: TGTGCCAGCGCTTCCGGGACAGGGTTTGAGACCCAGTACTTC. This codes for CASASGTGFETQYF.

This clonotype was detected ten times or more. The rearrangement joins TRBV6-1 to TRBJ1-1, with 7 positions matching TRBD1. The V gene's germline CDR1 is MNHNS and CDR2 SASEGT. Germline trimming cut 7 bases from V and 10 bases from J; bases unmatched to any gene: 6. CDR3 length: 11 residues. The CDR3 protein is CASNDRVGAFF. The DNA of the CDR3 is TGTGCCAGCAATGACAGGGTTGGAGCTTTCTTT.

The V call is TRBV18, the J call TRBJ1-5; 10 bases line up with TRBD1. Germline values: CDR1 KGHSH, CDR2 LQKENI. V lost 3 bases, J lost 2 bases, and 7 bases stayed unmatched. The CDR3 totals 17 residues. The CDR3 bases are TGTGCCAGCTCACCTAAGCCCGGGACAGGGGGCAATCAGCCCCAGCATTTT. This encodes CASSPKPGTGGNQPQHF.

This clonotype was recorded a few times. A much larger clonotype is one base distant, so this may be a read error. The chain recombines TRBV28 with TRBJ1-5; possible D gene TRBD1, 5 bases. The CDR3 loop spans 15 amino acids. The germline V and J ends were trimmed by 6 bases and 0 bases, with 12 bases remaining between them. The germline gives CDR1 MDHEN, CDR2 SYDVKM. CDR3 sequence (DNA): TGTGCCAGCAGAGACCAGGGAAGTAGCAATCAGCCCCAGCATTTT. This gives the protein CASRDQGSSNQPQHF.

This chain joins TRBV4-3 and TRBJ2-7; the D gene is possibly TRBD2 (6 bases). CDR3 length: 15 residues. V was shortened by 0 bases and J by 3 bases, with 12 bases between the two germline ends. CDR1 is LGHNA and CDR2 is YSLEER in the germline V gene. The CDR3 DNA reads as TGCGCCAGCAGCCAAGAACGCGGGACTTACTACGAGCAGTACTTC. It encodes CASSQERGTYYEQYF.

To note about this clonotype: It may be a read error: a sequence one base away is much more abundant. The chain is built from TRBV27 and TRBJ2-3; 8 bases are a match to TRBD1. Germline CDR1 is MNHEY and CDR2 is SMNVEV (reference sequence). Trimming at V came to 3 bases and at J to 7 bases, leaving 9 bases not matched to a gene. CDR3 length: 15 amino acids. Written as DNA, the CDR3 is TGTGCCAGCAGTTTCCGACGACAGGGGACAAATACGCAGTATTTT. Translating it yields CASSFRRQGTNTQYF.

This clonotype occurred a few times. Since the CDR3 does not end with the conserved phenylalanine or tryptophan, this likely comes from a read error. CDR3 in DNA: TGTGCCAGCAGCTTGAGTCTGAGCACAGATACGCAGTATTCT. Protein: CASSLSLSTDTQYS. This chain links TRBV7-9 with TRBJ2-3; D uncertain. CDR1 SEHNR and CDR2 FQNEAQ come from the germline V gene (reference sequence). V was cut by 3 bases and J by 0 bases, with 7 bases left in between. The length of the CDR3 is 14 residues.

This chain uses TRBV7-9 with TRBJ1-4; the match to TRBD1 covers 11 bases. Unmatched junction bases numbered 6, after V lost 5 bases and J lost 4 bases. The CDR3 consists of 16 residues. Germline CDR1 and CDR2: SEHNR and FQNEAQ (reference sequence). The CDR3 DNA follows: TGTGCCAGCAGCGCGGACAGGGGGCACTTTAATGAAAAACTGTTTTTT. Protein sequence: CASSADRGHFNEKLFF.

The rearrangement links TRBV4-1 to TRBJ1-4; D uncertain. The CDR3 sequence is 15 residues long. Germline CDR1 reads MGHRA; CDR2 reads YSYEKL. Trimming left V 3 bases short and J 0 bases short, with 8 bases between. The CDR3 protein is CASSHSGATNEKLFF. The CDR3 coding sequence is TGCGCCAGCAGCCATTCAGGCGCAACTAATGAAAAACTGTTTTTT.